One sample yielded the 27 T cell receptor beta chains listed below, sequenced in a study of T cell clonality in common variable immunodeficiency. TCRdb's table, derived via immunoSEQ multiplex PCR, lists solely in-frame clones and lacks some. In total the sample includes around 40,000 clones, none of them seen once. The material sequenced was peripheral blood mononuclear cells. The receptors were gathered from a person aged 18-70 years in good health.

This clone was observed at least ten times. The observed sequence ends 3 residues before the CDR3 terminus, with the missing tail filled in from the germline J gene. The rearrangement links TRBV2 to TRBJ2-7; weak D call: TRBD2 (5 bases). The CDR3 sequence is 13 residues long. Deletions cut 1 base from V and 3 bases from J, with 7 bases between. Germline assignment: CDR1 SNHLY and CDR2 FYNNEI. CDR3 residues: CASSEGRVYEQYF. CDR3 DNA (partial): TGTGCCAGCAGTGAAGGGCGGGTCTACGAG. Combining the CDR3 with reference TRBV2 and TRBJ2-7 gives the whole variable domain EPEVTQTPSHQVTQMGQEVILRCVPISNHLYFYWYRQILGQKVEFLVSFYNNEISEKSEIFDDQFSVERPDGSNFTLKIRSTKLEDSAMYFCASSEGRVYEQYFGPGTRLTVT.

This clone has a count of ten or more. The read stops 3 residues short of the end of the CDR3; the missing end is completed from the germline J gene. This rearrangement joins TRBV20-1 to TRBJ2-5, with 9 bases matching TRBD1. There are 16 residues in the CDR3. The V gene's germline CDR1 is DFQATT and CDR2 SNEGSKA (reference sequence). V lost 1 base to trimming and J lost 5 bases; unmatched junction nucleotides: 11. The sequenced CDR3 bases are TGCAGTGCTAGAGGAAGGGGACAGGGACACGATGAGACC. Translation gives CSARGRGQGHDET. In full, the CDR3 reads CSARGRGQGHDETQYF.

This clone came up a few times. The read terminates 3 residues before the CDR3 end, so the remaining end is supplied by the germline J gene. This chain joins TRBV25-1 and TRBJ2-7, with 12 bases that match TRBD1. CDR3 size: 17 residues. CDR1 is MGHDK and CDR2 is SYGVNS in the germline V gene. The trim removed 3 bases at V and 5 bases at J, leaving 11 bases unmatched. The chain's CDR3 is CASSEWEPGQGAHEQYF. The part of the CDR3 DNA that was read is TGTGCCAGCAGTGAGTGGGAACCGGGACAGGGGGCCCACGAG.

This clone was counted many times. Sequencing ends 3 residues short of the CDR3 end; the germline J gene provides the rest. V usage is TRBV6-2 or TRBV6-3 and J usage is TRBJ1-1; D is unresolved. Germline assignment: CDR1 MNHEY and CDR2 SVGEGT. With 5 bases removed from V and 1 base from J, the gap between germline ends came to 11 bases. The CDR3 has 14 residues. The CDR3 is CASSPLPSNTEAFF. The part of the CDR3 DNA that was read is TGTGCCAGCAGTCCCCTCCCCTCGAACACTGAA.

In this sample, this clone turned up many times. Read coverage stops 3 residues before the CDR3 terminus; the germline J gene supplies the remainder. The rearrangement uses TRBV7-9 and TRBJ1-4, with TRBD1 as a possible D gene (5 bases). With 10 bases removed from V and 6 bases from J, the gap between germline ends came to 18 bases. CDR3 length: 14 residues. Germline V CDR1 and CDR2: SEHNR, FQNEAQ (reference sequence). The CDR3 reads CATQRQPNDEKLFF. Incomplete CDR3 DNA: TGTGCCACCCAGAGACAGCCCAATGATGAAAAA. Looking up the rest from reference TRBV7-9 and TRBJ1-4 gives the full variable domain: DTGVSQNPRHKITKRGQNVTFRCDPISEHNRLYWYRQTLGQGPEFLTYFQNEAQLEKSRLLSDRFSAERPKGSFSTLEIQRTEQGDSAMYLCATQRQPNDEKLFFGSGTQLSVL.

This clone was seen ten or more times. CDR3 bases read: TGTGCCAGCAGCTACGACAGCCCACACCATTCACCC. Its protein is CASSYDSPHHSP. The whole CDR3 protein reads CASSYDSPHHSPLHF. J is TRBJ1-6 and V is TRBV11-2, with D perhaps TRBD1 (5 bases). The read terminates 3 residues before the CDR3 end, so the remaining end is supplied by the germline J gene. Trimming cost V 4 bases and J 8 bases, with 15 bases left between them. The CDR3 has 15 amino acids. Per the germline V gene, CDR1 is SGHAT and CDR2 is FQNNGV. Full variable domain (remainder filled in from reference TRBV11-2 and TRBJ1-6): EAGVAQSPRYKIIEKRQSVAFWCNPISGHATLYWYQQILGQGPKLLIQFQNNGVVDDSQLPKDRFSAERLKGVDSTLKIQPAKLEDSAVYLCASSYDSPHHSPLHFGNGTRLTVT.

This clone was counted ten times or more. The read finishes 3 residues shy of the CDR3 end, and the germline J gene is used to complete it. The rearrangement uses TRBV29-1 and TRBJ2-7; 9 positions agree with TRBD1. J was trimmed by 0 bases and V by 5 bases; bases with no gene match: 2. The CDR3 length is 13 residues. Germline CDR1 reads SQVTM; CDR2 reads ANQGSEA. The CDR3 sequence is CSVRQGGSYEQYF. CDR3 DNA, as far as it was read: TGCAGCGTTAGACAGGGGGGCTCCTACGAG.

This clone was detected ten times or more. The CDR3 extends 3 residues past the end of the read, so its final part is completed from the germline J gene. The rearrangement uses TRBV5-6 and TRBJ1-3; D is undetermined. Trimming left V 4 bases short and J 3 bases short, with 8 bases between. This CDR3 is built from 13 residues. Per germline, CDR1 SGHDT and CDR2 YYEEEE. CDR3 DNA, as far as it was read: TGTGCCAGCAGCACCGCAGGTGGAAACACC. Protein product: CASSTAGGNT. In full, the CDR3 is CASSTAGGNTIYF.

This clone has ten or more counts. The read terminates 3 residues before the CDR3 end, so the remaining end is supplied by the germline J gene. The chain has TRBV5-1 and TRBJ1-4; 8 bases are a match to TRBD1. The V segment lost 2 bases and the J segment 8 bases; nucleotides outside the gene matches: 14. In germline, CDR1 is SGHRS, CDR2 YFSETQ. The CDR3 totals 17 residues. The sequenced part of the CDR3 DNA is TGCGCCAGCAGCTTCGGGGGACAGGCTTGGGGAGAAGAAAAA. The encoded protein is CASSFGGQAWGEEK. The CDR3 in its entirety is CASSFGGQAWGEEKLFF.

This clone occurred many times. The DNA ends 3 residues before the CDR3 does, and the rest of the CDR3 is filled in from the germline J gene. The chain carries TRBV20-1 and TRBJ1-2; D is unclear. This CDR3 region has 14 residues. V gave up 4 bases and J gave up 2 bases, with 14 bases separating them. Germline V CDR1 and CDR2: DFQATT, SNEGSKA (reference sequence). The part of the CDR3 DNA that was read is TGCAGTGCTAACCTCGGACCGGGGAACTATGGC. It encodes CSANLGPGNYG. The full-length CDR3 reads as CSANLGPGNYGYTF.

This clone was counted at least ten times. The missing CDR3 end, 3 residues past where the read stops, is filled in from the germline J gene. The rearrangement joins TRBV7-9 to TRBJ2-2; no reliable D call. The CDR3 covers 14 residues. Trimming removed 0 bases from V and 3 bases from J, with 5 bases in between. CDR1 and CDR2 from the germline V gene are SEHNR and FQNEAQ (reference sequence). CDR3: CASSLAGDTGELFF. The DNA read from the CDR3 is TGTGCCAGCAGCTTAGCGGGCGACACCGGGGAG.

In this sample, this clone turned up many times. The read terminates 3 residues ahead of where the CDR3 ends, so the germline J gene completes it. The chain couples TRBV6-2 or TRBV6-3 to TRBJ2-2; 9 nucleotides match TRBD1. The CDR3 loop spans 16 amino acids. J was trimmed by 6 bases and V by 4 bases; bases with no gene match: 9. The V gene's germline CDR1 is MNHEY and CDR2 SVGEGT. The covered CDR3 bases are TGTGCCAGCAGTTCTAGTCCCGGGACAGGGTCCGGGGAG. Encoded protein: CASSSSPGTGSGE. The whole CDR3 is CASSSSPGTGSGELFF.

The sample holds many counts of this clone. The missing CDR3 end, 3 residues past where the read stops, is filled in from the germline J gene. V usage is TRBV20-1 and J usage is TRBJ1-6; D is uncertain. The CDR3 sequence is 14 residues long. CDR1 and CDR2 (germline): DFQATT, SNEGSKA (reference sequence). V shed 3 bases and J shed 1 base, with 7 bases lying between them. The CDR3 bases that were read are TGCAGTGCTAGTGTTAGTTCCTATAATTCACCC. Its translation is CSASVSSYNSP. The full CDR3 sequence reads CSASVSSYNSPLHF.

This clone was counted ten times or more. The CDR3 extends 3 residues past the end of the read, so its final part is completed from the germline J gene. V and J are TRBV7-2 and TRBJ2-2; D uncertain. Germline V CDR1 and CDR2: SGHTA, FQGNSA. This CDR3 contains 14 residues. Trimming removed 4 bases at V and 1 base at J, with 7 bases between. CDR3 DNA (partial): TGTGCCAGCAGCTCCAGAGGGAACACCGGGGAG. This codes for CASSSRGNTGE. The CDR3 in full is CASSSRGNTGELFF.

Many counts were recorded for this clone. The CDR3 extends 3 residues past the end of the read, so its final part is completed from the germline J gene. J is TRBJ1-4 and V is TRBV20-1, with D unclear. V was cut by 6 bases and J by 4 bases, with 15 bases left in between. From germline, CDR1 is DFQATT and CDR2 SNEGSKA (reference sequence). The CDR3 spans 14 residues. The CDR3 spells CSAPNFRGNEKLFF. Partial CDR3 DNA: TGCAGTGCACCAAACTTCCGGGGTAATGAAAAA.

This clone was recorded at least ten times. Read coverage stops 3 residues before the CDR3 terminus; the germline J gene supplies the remainder. The J gene is TRBJ1-4, the V gene TRBV30, with D perhaps matching TRBD1 (6 bases). CDR3 size: 13 residues. Trimming stripped 7 bases from V and 8 bases from J, with 17 bases between. Germline V gene data show CDR1 as GTSNPN and CDR2 as SVGIG (reference sequence). The DNA read from the CDR3 is TGTGCCTCCTCACAGGGAAGGGAGGAAAAA. Its protein is CASSQGREEK. The full CDR3 sequence reads CASSQGREEKLFF. Filled out from reference TRBV30 and TRBJ1-4, the complete variable domain reads SQTIHQWPATLVQPVGSPLSLECTVEGTSNPNLYWYRQAAGRGLQLLFYSVGIGQISSEVPQNLSASRPQDRQFILSSKKLLLSDSGFYLCASSQGREEKLFFGSGTQLSVL.

At least ten counts were recorded for this clone. The read gets to within 3 residues of the CDR3 end, and the germline J gene fills in the rest. The rearrangement links TRBV2 to TRBJ2-7, with D uncertain. CDR1 is SNHLY, CDR2 FYNNEI, per germline. V was cut by 4 bases and J by 4 bases, with 8 bases left in between. The CDR3 is made up of 12 amino acids. CDR3 protein: CASSGIGYEQYF. The CDR3 bases that were read are TGTGCCAGCAGTGGTATCGGTTACGAG.

This clone was seen at least ten times. The read terminates 3 residues ahead of where the CDR3 ends, so the germline J gene completes it. V is TRBV13 and J is TRBJ2-7; 9 bases fit TRBD1. With V trimmed by 5 bases and J by 0 bases, 5 bases remained unmatched. The CDR3 extends over 15 amino acids. CDR1 and CDR2 from the germline V gene are PRHDT and FYEKMQ (reference sequence). The CDR3 here is CASSLGQGLSYEQYF. Incomplete CDR3 DNA: TGTGCCAGCAGCCTGGGACAGGGCCTCTCCTACGAG.

There are many counts of this clone. The read stops 3 residues short of the end of the CDR3; the missing end is completed from the germline J gene. The chain combines TRBV12-3 or TRBV12-4 with TRBJ1-2; possibly TRBD1 for D (5 bases). CDR3 length: 15 amino acids. V was trimmed by 6 bases and J by 4 bases, leaving 18 bases between them. The CDR3 bases that were read are TGTGCCAGCAGCCTTCGTCGGGGGGACCGCTATGGC. Protein product: CASSLRRGDRYG. The full CDR3 reads CASSLRRGDRYGYTF.

Concerning this clone itself: The read ends 3 residues early relative to the CDR3; the germline J gene fills the gap. The gene calls are TRBV20-1 and TRBJ2-1; TRBD2 might be the D (6 bases). V was clipped by 1 base and J by 0 bases, with 13 bases between them. The V gene's germline CDR1 is DFQATT and CDR2 SNEGSKA (reference sequence). CDR3 length: 16 amino acids. CDR3 in amino acids: CSARGSGYSSYNEQFF. CDR3 bases read: TGCAGTGCTAGAGGTAGCGGCTATAGCTCCTACAATGAG.

This clone was counted many times. The CDR3 end lies 3 residues beyond the end of the read and is filled in from the germline J gene. The rearrangement links TRBV19 to TRBJ1-1; 10 bases align to TRBD1. CDR1 is LNHDA, CDR2 SQIVND, per germline (reference sequence). Trimming took 5 bases from V and 5 from J; bases not matched to a gene: 8. CDR3 size: 15 residues. CDR3: CASSPRTGGYTEAFF. The DNA read from the CDR3 is TGTGCCAGTAGTCCCAGGACAGGGGGGTATACTGAA.

This clone was observed at least ten times. The CDR3 extends 3 residues past the end of the read, so its final part is completed from the germline J gene. The gene calls are TRBV20-1 and TRBJ2-5, with 13 bases identical to TRBD2. The trim removed 4 bases at V and 0 bases at J, leaving 8 bases unmatched. From germline, CDR1 is DFQATT and CDR2 SNEGSKA (reference sequence). The CDR3 has 17 amino acids. CDR3 sequence reads: CSAKRTSGSMYQETQYF. The CDR3 bases that were read are TGCAGTGCTAAAAGGACTAGCGGGAGTATGTACCAAGAGACC.

In this sample, this clone turned up many times. The CDR3 end lies 3 residues beyond the end of the read and is filled in from the germline J gene. The V and J genes are TRBV19 and TRBJ1-1; 10 nucleotides agree with TRBD1. Germline-derived CDR1 and CDR2 are LNHDA and SQIVND (reference sequence). Unmatched junction bases numbered 8, after V lost 6 bases and J lost 4 bases. The CDR3 consists of 15 residues. The CDR3 here is CASSAGTGDLTEAFF. CDR3 DNA, as far as it was read: TGTGCCAGTAGCGCCGGGACAGGGGATCTCACTGAA.

At least ten counts were recorded for this clone. The covered CDR3 bases are TGCGCCAGCAGCTTACAGGGAGATACG. The encoded protein is CASSLQGDT. The entire CDR3 sequence reads CASSLQGDTQYF. The rearrangement joins TRBV5-1 to TRBJ2-3, with D tentatively TRBD1 (6 bases). The CDR3 end falls 3 residues outside the read, so it is completed with the germline J gene. Germline V gene data show CDR1 as SGHRS and CDR2 as YFSETQ. V was pared by 2 bases and J by 5 bases, with 6 bases between. CDR3 size: 12 residues.

Ten or more counts support this clone. Read data end 3 residues before the CDR3 end; the end is taken from the germline J gene. The rearrangement joins TRBV7-6 to TRBJ2-2; D may be TRBD1 (5 bases). The CDR3 is 16 residues long. V lost 1 base, J lost 0 bases, and 9 bases lay in between. Germline V lookup: CDR1 SGHVS, CDR2 FNYEAQ. The sequenced CDR3 bases are TGTGCCAGCAGCTTAGGGTCAGGGACGAACACCGGGGAG. Protein sequence: CASSLGSGTNTGE. The whole CDR3 protein is CASSLGSGTNTGELFF.

This clone was counted many times. The read halts 3 residues ahead of the CDR3 end, with the missing end drawn from the germline J gene. The identical CDR3 is also encoded by other nucleotide sequences in the sample. The chain joins TRBV19 to TRBJ2-2; D is uncertain. Germline assignment: CDR1 LNHDA and CDR2 SQIVND (reference sequence). This CDR3 has 13 amino acids. V lost 2 bases to trimming and J lost 7 bases, with 8 bases between them. The CDR3 DNA, read in part, is TGTGCCAGTAGTATAATGGCCAGCGGGGAG. Its protein is CASSIMASGE. The CDR3 in its entirety is CASSIMASGELFF.

This clone has a handful of counts. From the germline J gene comes the end of the CDR3, since the read stops 3 residues before it. The V and J genes are TRBV20-1 and TRBJ2-7; 7 bases agree with TRBD1. V dropped 6 bases and J dropped 2; count of bases not matched to a gene: 10. Germline V gene lookup returns CDR1 DFQATT and CDR2 SNEGSKA (reference sequence). The CDR3 runs to 14 residues. The DNA read from the CDR3 is TGCAGTGCCGTGGACAGGTCCCTCGCCTACGAG. This encodes CSAVDRSLAYE. The full CDR3 protein reads CSAVDRSLAYEQYF.